This is a list of T cell receptor beta chains from one sample in a study of shared clonotypes between healthy human individuals. Generated by immunoSEQ multiplex PCR, the TCRdb table keeps only in-frame clones and is missing some. The sample shows around 2.1 million clones, 85% to 95% of them seen only once. Sequencing was performed on naive CD8+ T cells from PBMCs. The receptors derive from a young man in good health. Some clones in this sample may be carry-over from other donors' samples. Each CDR3 is given without its conserved first and last residue. D genes are given only for firm matches.

D gene: NA
J gene: TRBJ2-7
V gene: TRBV5-6
CDR3 protein: ASRGTRGEQY

D gene: TRBD2
J gene: TRBJ2-5
V gene: TRBV27
CDR3 protein: ASMGEGSRYQETQY

D gene: TRBD1
J gene: TRBJ1-2
V gene: TRBV4-3
CDR3 protein: ASSQEEGALANYGYT

D gene: NA
J gene: TRBJ2-3
V gene: TRBV2
CDR3 protein: ASSEVGRGVADTQY

D gene: NA
J gene: TRBJ2-7
V gene: TRBV7-9
CDR3 protein: ASSLLGGEQY

D gene: TRBD2
J gene: TRBJ2-7
V gene: TRBV16
CDR3 protein: ASTGTSGTGEQY

D gene: TRBD1
J gene: TRBJ2-7
V gene: TRBV5-4
CDR3 protein: ASSLDRGYEQY

D gene: NA
J gene: TRBJ2-2
V gene: TRBV14
CDR3 protein: ASSQVGETGELF

D gene: NA
J gene: TRBJ2-1
V gene: TRBV27
CDR3 protein: ASSLSFSDNEQF

D gene: NA
J gene: TRBJ2-5
V gene: TRBV7-9
CDR3 protein: ASSSPPTQY

D gene: NA
J gene: TRBJ2-7
V gene: TRBV7-9
CDR3 protein: ASSPSYEQY

D gene: NA
J gene: TRBJ2-5
V gene: TRBV7-8
CDR3 protein: ASSPSYVQGAGQETQY

D gene: TRBD2
J gene: TRBJ2-2
V gene: TRBV6-5
CDR3 protein: ASSYFRTRNTGELF

D gene: NA
J gene: TRBJ2-7
V gene: TRBV7-9
CDR3 protein: ASSLGGRNYEQY

D gene: TRBD1
J gene: TRBJ1-2
V gene: TRBV5-1
CDR3 protein: ASSYRQGEDYGYT

D gene: NA
J gene: TRBJ2-2
V gene: TRBV27
CDR3 protein: ASSLMIGSANTGELF

D gene: NA
J gene: TRBJ2-4
V gene: TRBV15
CDR3 protein: ATSRDRTEHKNIQY

D gene: NA
J gene: TRBJ2-7
V gene: TRBV7-9
CDR3 protein: ASSLVGMDEQY

D gene: TRBD1
J gene: TRBJ1-4
V gene: TRBV7-9
CDR3 protein: ASSPPGGQEKLF

D gene: NA
J gene: TRBJ1-6
V gene: TRBV7-2
CDR3 protein: ASSPLGFSLH

D gene: TRBD2
J gene: TRBJ2-7
V gene: TRBV4-3
CDR3 protein: ASSQDQTSGAIEQY

D gene: TRBD1
J gene: TRBJ2-1
V gene: TRBV19
CDR3 protein: ASSTRDRGNNEQF

D gene: NA
J gene: TRBJ2-3
V gene: TRBV25-1
CDR3 protein: ASTSGEEEDTQY

D gene: NA
J gene: TRBJ2-2
V gene: TRBV6-5
CDR3 protein: ASSYSVQLNTGELF

D gene: TRBD1
J gene: TRBJ1-1
V gene: TRBV4-1
CDR3 protein: ASRTGVTEAF

D gene: NA
J gene: TRBJ2-3
V gene: TRBV13
CDR3 protein: ASSFSLALSTDTQY

D gene: NA
J gene: TRBJ1-2
V gene: TRBV1
CDR3 protein: TSSQDVAGKRDYGYT

D gene: TRBD2
J gene: TRBJ2-2
V gene: TRBV7-9
CDR3 protein: ASTHLASGKNTGELF

D gene: NA
J gene: TRBJ1-2
V gene: TRBV9
CDR3 protein: ASARRGTYGYT

D gene: NA
J gene: TRBJ2-1
V gene: TRBV2
CDR3 protein: ASSRRGGPTPNEQF

D gene: NA
J gene: TRBJ2-7
V gene: TRBV27
CDR3 protein: ASSPRGGLSYEQY

D gene: NA
J gene: TRBJ2-4
V gene: TRBV28
CDR3 protein: ASSSGMSWGAKNIQY

D gene: TRBD1
J gene: TRBJ1-1
V gene: TRBV19
CDR3 protein: ASSIDETGVDTEAF

D gene: NA
J gene: TRBJ2-7
V gene: TRBV5-1
CDR3 protein: ASSLAGGIYEQY

D gene: TRBD1
J gene: TRBJ2-7
V gene: TRBV7-2
CDR3 protein: ASSLGGQGRYEQY

D gene: TRBD2
J gene: TRBJ2-7
V gene: TRBV27
CDR3 protein: ASSPGLAGVYEQY

D gene: NA
J gene: TRBJ1-2
V gene: TRBV4-3
CDR3 protein: ASSPTVGFDYGYT

D gene: TRBD2
J gene: TRBJ2-7
V gene: TRBV29-1
CDR3 protein: SVERGTSAAGEQY

D gene: NA
J gene: TRBJ2-7
V gene: TRBV7-3
CDR3 protein: ASSLRANSYEQY

D gene: NA
J gene: TRBJ2-5
V gene: TRBV29-1
CDR3 protein: SVYQSPQETQY

D gene: NA
J gene: TRBJ2-7
V gene: TRBV27
CDR3 protein: ASSLSSYEQY

D gene: NA
J gene: TRBJ2-7
V gene: TRBV7-9
CDR3 protein: ASSLMGGVASYEQY

D gene: NA
J gene: TRBJ1-5
V gene: TRBV27
CDR3 protein: ASSLSRRQQPQH